Presented here are 24 T cell receptor beta chains from one specimen sequenced in a study of T cell responses to AZD1222 COVID-19 vaccine. Produced via immunoSEQ multiplex PCR; TCRdb's table is partial and in-frame only. The repertoire holds over 50,000 clones, with around 85% as singletons. The sequenced sample was peripheral blood, obtained 28 days after the second AZD1222 dose. Receptor source: an adult who received the AZD1222 COVID-19 vaccine.

This rearrangement joins TRBV7-9 to TRBJ2-5, with a tentative D call TRBD1 (6 bases). Germline CDR1 is SEHNR and CDR2 is FQNEAQ (reference sequence). Deletions cut 0 bases from V and 1 base from J, with 9 bases between. The CDR3 is 15 residues long. The CDR3 spells CASSLALGGQETQYF. CDR3 bases: TGTGCCAGCAGCTTAGCGCTAGGGGGCCAAGAGACCCAGTACTTC.

The V and J genes are TRBV6-5 and TRBJ1-4; 9 nucleotides match TRBD1. CDR3 size: 15 residues. The germline V gene has CDR1 MNHEY and CDR2 SVGAGI. With 6 bases clipped from V and 8 bases from J, the junction kept 10 bases outside the gene matches. The CDR3: CASRIEGQGNEKLFF. CDR3 sequence (DNA): TGTGCCAGCAGAATAGAGGGACAGGGTAACGAAAAACTGTTTTTT.

Here the CDR3 reads CASSVPRTGNYEQYF. The CDR3 DNA reads as TGTGCCAGCAGCGTCCCCCGGACAGGGAACTACGAGCAGTACTTC. The V gene is TRBV7-9, the J gene TRBJ2-7, with 8 bases fitting TRBD1. This CDR3 region has 15 residues. V shed 5 bases and J 3 bases; nucleotides not matched to a gene: 9. The germline V gene encodes CDR1 SEHNR and CDR2 FQNEAQ (reference sequence).

The chain uses TRBV5-1 and TRBJ2-3; perhaps D is TRBD1 or TRBD2 (5 bases each). CDR3 size: 16 residues. The germline V and J ends were trimmed by 4 bases and 6 bases, with 21 bases remaining between them. Germline V gives CDR1 SGHRS, CDR2 YFSETQ. CDR3 sequence (DNA): TGCGCCAGCAGCGCCACCCGGGGCAGGTCTCTCGATACGCAGTATTTT. Amino acids: CASSATRGRSLDTQYF. Supplemented by reference TRBV5-1 and TRBJ2-3, the full variable domain reads KAGVTQTPRYLIKTRGQQVTLSCSPISGHRSVSWYQQTPGQGLQFLFEYFSETQRNKGNFPGRFSGRQFSNSRSEMNVSTLELGDSALYLCASSATRGRSLDTQYFGPGTRLTVL.

The gene calls are TRBV11-2 and TRBJ2-3; D ambiguous. The CDR3 consists of 16 residues. CDR1 is SGHAT and CDR2 is FQNNGV in the germline V gene. V dropped 4 bases and J dropped 6 bases, with 20 bases sitting between them. The CDR3 protein is CASSSGDLIQFDTQYF. The CDR3 DNA is TGTGCCAGCAGCTCTGGGGATCTCATTCAGTTCGATACGCAGTATTTT.

The genes are TRBV18 and TRBJ2-7; D is perhaps TRBD1 (5 bases). This CDR3 has 16 amino acids. Germline assignment: CDR1 KGHSH and CDR2 LQKENI. Trimming removed 3 bases at V and 1 base at J, with 16 bases between. The CDR3 sequence: CASSPTSGHQSYEQYF. The DNA of the CDR3 is TGTGCCAGCTCACCCACGTCAGGACATCAGTCCTACGAGCAGTACTTC. Full variable domain (missing parts from reference TRBV18 and TRBJ2-7): NAGVMQNPRHLVRRRGQEARLRCSPMKGHSHVYWYRQLPEEGLKFMVYLQKENIIDESGMPKERFSAEFPKEGPSILRIQQVVRGDSAAYFCASSPTSGHQSYEQYFGPGTRLTVT.

This chain uses TRBV29-1 with TRBJ1-2, with D possibly matching TRBD1 (5 bases). CDR1 and CDR2 from the germline V gene are SQVTM and ANQGSEA. This CDR3 is 13 amino acids long. Deletions cut 5 bases from V and 1 base from J, with 11 bases between. CDR3 in amino acids: CSVWTPDNYGYTF. CDR3 in DNA: TGCAGCGTTTGGACACCTGATAACTATGGCTACACCTTC.

The chain has TRBV6-5 and TRBJ2-7; a possible D gene is TRBD2 (6 bases). Deletions cut 4 bases from V and 3 bases from J, with 13 bases between. There are 14 residues in the CDR3. The germline V gene has CDR1 MNHEY and CDR2 SVGAGI. The CDR3 is CASSSHTSSYEQYF. In DNA, the CDR3 is TGTGCCAGCAGTTCCCACACTAGCAGCTACGAGCAGTACTTC.

The V and J genes are TRBV19 and TRBJ1-1, with a possible D match to TRBD1 (5 bases). The CDR3 sequence is 14 residues long. Trimming stripped 4 bases from V and 2 bases from J, with 11 bases between. Germline V gives CDR1 LNHDA, CDR2 SQIVND (reference sequence). CDR3 sequence: CASSTGTYNTEAFF. The CDR3 nucleotides are TGTGCCAGTAGTACCGGGACTTACAACACTGAAGCTTTCTTT.

The chain links TRBV5-1 to TRBJ2-5; 7 bases are a match to TRBD1. Germline V gene lookup returns CDR1 SGHRS and CDR2 YFSETQ. The trim removed 4 bases at V and 1 base at J, leaving 7 bases unmatched. This CDR3 spans 15 amino acids. This chain's CDR3 is CASSPDRTLQETQYF. In DNA form, the CDR3 reads TGCGCCAGCAGCCCGGACAGGACCCTCCAAGAGACCCAGTACTTC.

This clone has more than one count but fewer than ten. Here the CDR3 reads CASSLMGQSTYEQYF. In nucleotides, the CDR3 is TGTGCCAGCAGCTTAATGGGACAGAGTACCTACGAGCAGTACTTC. The rearrangement joins TRBV7-8 to TRBJ2-7, with 7 bases fitting TRBD1. The germline CDR1 and CDR2 sequences are SGHVS and FQNEAQ. V dropped 2 bases and J dropped 2; count of bases not matched to a gene: 6. CDR3 length equals 15 residues.

The chain couples TRBV5-6 to TRBJ1-2; the D gene is possibly TRBD1 (5 bases). Trimming left V 3 bases short and J 4 bases short, with 10 bases between. Germline values: CDR1 SGHDT, CDR2 YYEEEE. The CDR3 is 13 residues long. The CDR3 DNA follows: TGTGCCAGCAGCTCTCAGGGAGTCTATGGCTACACCTTC. Translated, it gives CASSSQGVYGYTF.

The chain links TRBV3-1 (or the pseudogene TRBV3-2) to TRBJ2-3, with TRBD1 matching over 7 bases. This CDR3 comprises 13 residues. Trimming removed 4 bases from V and 10 bases from J; junction bases left unmatched: 8. The germline V gene has CDR1 LGHDT and CDR2 YNNKEL (reference sequence). The CDR3 sequence: CASSRGTASSQYF. The CDR3, as DNA: TGTGCCAGCAGCCGAGGGACAGCCTCTTCGCAGTATTTT.

This clone was recorded once. The V gene is TRBV29-1, the J gene TRBJ1-2, with D uncertain. The CDR3 extends over 14 amino acids. CDR1 is SQVTM and CDR2 is ANQGSEA in the germline V gene. The V gene lost 1 base and the J gene lost 6 bases, with 15 bases spanning the gap. The CDR3 region has the DNA TGCAGCGTTGAAGCCGACATGGGGTTAGATGGCTACACCTTC. Translation gives CSVEADMGLDGYTF.

This clone was found once. This sequence joins TRBV5-4 and TRBJ2-1; tentative D call: TRBD1 (6 bases). The CDR3 runs 14 residues. V was trimmed by 4 bases and J by 8 bases, leaving 16 bases between them. Germline CDR1 is SGHNT and CDR2 is YYREEE (reference sequence). This chain's CDR3 is CASSHAGTTHEQFF. CDR3 DNA sequence: TGTGCCAGCAGCCATGCCGGGACAACCCATGAGCAGTTCTTC. The whole variable domain, filled in from reference TRBV5-4 and TRBJ2-1, reads ETGVTQSPTHLIKTRGQQVTLRCSSQSGHNTVSWYQQALGQGPQFIFQYYREEENGRGNFPPRFSGLQFPNYSSELNVNALELDDSALYLCASSHAGTTHEQFFGPGTRLTVL.

The J gene is TRBJ1-1, the V gene TRBV7-8; TRBD1 is a possible D gene (6 bases). This CDR3 has 15 residues. Germline V lookup: CDR1 SGHVS, CDR2 FQNEAQ. V was clipped by 7 bases and J by 3 bases, with 18 bases between them. CDR3 amino acids: CASIEMGGADTEAFF. The CDR3, as DNA: TGTGCCAGCATCGAAATGGGGGGCGCGGACACTGAAGCTTTCTTT.

J is TRBJ1-1 and V is TRBV28; D call uncertain. Germline CDR1 reads MDHEN; CDR2 reads SYDVKM. Deletions cut 3 bases from V and 1 base from J, with 6 bases between. CDR3 length: 13 residues. The CDR3 nucleotides read TGTGCCAGCAGTTTCACAAGGAACACTGAAGCTTTCTTT. This translates into CASSFTRNTEAFF.

This chain connects TRBV29-1 to TRBJ2-7, with 7 positions matching TRBD1. With 0 bases clipped from V and 3 bases from J, the junction kept 2 bases outside the gene matches. The V gene's germline CDR1 is SQVTM and CDR2 ANQGSEA. The CDR3 has 13 amino acids. The CDR3 sequence is CSVEDPGGYEQYF. Written as DNA, the CDR3 is TGCAGCGTTGAAGACCCAGGGGGCTACGAGCAGTACTTC.

The chain is built from TRBV30 and TRBJ1-6; 7 bases agree with TRBD1. From germline, CDR1 is GTSNPN and CDR2 SVGIG (reference sequence). V was pared by 7 bases and J by 7 bases, with 7 bases of the junction left unmatched. This CDR3 spans 13 amino acids. The CDR3 nucleotides read TGTGCCTTGGGGACAGAGGGGAATTCACCCCTCCACTTT. Its translation: CALGTEGNSPLHF.

In its sample, this clone was seen a few times. The gene calls are TRBV20-1 and TRBJ1-1; D remains unclear. Trimming removed 3 bases at V and 1 base at J, with 18 bases between. Germline-derived CDR1 and CDR2 are DFQATT and SNEGSKA (reference sequence). This CDR3 is 16 amino acids long. The CDR3 loop is CSASSLATDSNTEAFF. CDR3 DNA sequence: TGCAGTGCTAGTTCGTTGGCGACGGACTCGAACACTGAAGCTTTCTTT.

This rearrangement joins TRBV19 to TRBJ1-1; TRBD1 might be the D (6 bases). Trimming left V 3 bases short and J 0 bases short, with 8 bases between. The CDR3 is 14 residues long. CDR1 is LNHDA, CDR2 SQIVND, per germline (reference sequence). The DNA for the CDR3 is TGTGCCAGTAGTATCGGACAGATGAACACTGAAGCTTTCTTT. Translation: CASSIGQMNTEAFF.

This clone appeared many times. The V and J genes are TRBV5-4 and TRBJ2-7; tentatively, D is TRBD2 (6 bases). Germline V gene lookup returns CDR1 SGHNT and CDR2 YYREEE (reference sequence). The V end lost 3 bases, the J end lost 2 bases, and 12 bases lay between the germline ends. The CDR3 has 14 residues. The CDR3 sequence is CASSSRDFPYEQYF. CDR3 sequence (DNA): TGTGCCAGCAGCTCCCGGGACTTCCCCTACGAGCAGTACTTC.

V gene TRBV7-8 combines with J gene TRBJ1-1; no firm D call. Trimming took off 1 base at V and 1 base at J, with 10 bases between the two ends. The CDR3 contains 15 residues. Germline V gene sequence: CDR1 SGHVS, CDR2 FQNEAQ. In DNA form, the CDR3 reads TGTGCCAGCAGCTTAGTGCGGGGTTCGAACACTGAAGCTTTCTTT. It translates to CASSLVRGSNTEAFF.

This clone showed up just once. This chain joins TRBV19 and TRBJ1-5; 12 nucleotides agree with TRBD1. Germline V lookup: CDR1 LNHDA, CDR2 SQIVND (reference sequence). The junction had 4 bases not matched to a gene; V was cut back by 4 bases and J by 6 bases. CDR3 length: 15 amino acids. The CDR3 sequence: CASSRGQGASQPQHF. The CDR3 DNA sequence: TGTGCCAGTAGTAGGGGACAGGGGGCGAGTCAGCCCCAGCATTTT.